This T cell receptor beta chain was documented in a study of blood T cell repertoires in COVID-19. Study context: Acute and convalescent COVID-19 specimens originated in the United States, Italy and Spain. The analysed material was cDNA or gDNA that came from T cells, B-cell-depleted T cells, or PBMCs.

In the authors' methods: Quantification of nucleated cells was approximated via reference gene primer amplification. Only in-frame clones appear in the TCRdb table, and some are missing; sequencing was by immunoSEQ multiplex PCR. V, J and clone size were drawn from that table, and D and trimming were deduced from the DNA. The sample contains over 50,000 clones, roughly 86% of which appear only once. The source material was peripheral blood. This clonotype was sampled from a human donor in a cohort sampled during active COVID-19.

The CDR3 loop is CASSLTGTNGYTF. DNA of the CDR3: TGTGCCAGCAGTTTGACAGGGACGAATGGCTACACCTTC. The chain employs TRBV2 and TRBJ1-2; the match to TRBD1 covers 7 bases. The CDR3 has 13 amino acids. J was trimmed by 6 bases and V by 5 bases; bases with no gene match: 6. The germline V gene has CDR1 SNHLY and CDR2 FYNNEI.